The 10 T cell receptor beta chains reported below all come from one sample, sequenced in a study of identical twins' blood T cells. TCRdb re-called the 5' RACE reads with MiXCR, one entry per CDR3 protein. The table shows hundreds of thousands of distinct CDR3 sequences, with about 28% occurring only once. Sequencing was carried out using PBMCs. Receptors were obtained from a woman aged 18 to 50 in good health.

The V and J genes are TRBV5-1 and TRBJ1-1; D remains ambiguous. The CDR3 is made up of 15 amino acids. Trimming cost V 0 bases and J 3 bases, with 12 bases left between them. Germline V lookup: CDR1 SGHRS, CDR2 YFSETQ. This CDR3 is CASSLGAGSDTEAFF. The CDR3 nucleotides are TGCGCCAGCAGCTTGGGGGCAGGTTCGGACACTGAAGCTTTCTTT.

This clonotype was counted only a few times. The rearrangement links TRBV12-5 to TRBJ1-1; D not certain. The CDR3 consists of 13 residues. The germline V and J ends were trimmed by 0 bases and 10 bases, with 12 bases remaining between them. Germline V gene lookup returns CDR1 LGHNT and CDR2 FRNRAP. This chain's CDR3 is CASGLVPQYGAFF. The DNA for the CDR3 is TGTGCTAGTGGTTTGGTACCTCAGTATGGAGCTTTCTTT.

V is TRBV20-1 and J is TRBJ2-1; 10 bases line up with TRBD1. The CDR3 spans 14 residues. The germline V gene has CDR1 DFQATT and CDR2 SNEGSKA (reference sequence). The V segment lost 5 bases and the J segment 6 bases; nucleotides outside the gene matches: 7. In DNA form, the CDR3 reads TGCAGTGCTCCTCCTCGGACAGGGGGCAATGAGCAGTTCTTC. This encodes CSAPPRTGGNEQFF.

This chain connects TRBV14 to TRBJ2-6; D is unclear. The CDR3 is made up of 15 amino acids. The germline V gene has CDR1 SGHDN and CDR2 FVKESK. V lost 2 bases, J lost 1 base, and 6 bases lay in between. CDR3: CASSQLVSGANVLTF. CDR3 bases: TGTGCCAGCAGCCAACTGGTATCTGGGGCCAACGTCCTGACTTTC.

In its sample, this clonotype was seen many times. The rearrangement uses TRBV14 and TRBJ1-5; D gene uncertain. V was pared by 2 bases and J by 7 bases, with 18 bases between. CDR3 length: 16 amino acids. Germline lookup yields CDR1 SGHDN and CDR2 FVKESK. The CDR3 DNA reads TGTGCCAGCAGCCAACACGACGTAGCTTTTGGGCAGCCCCAGCATTTT. As protein: CASSQHDVAFGQPQHF.

Many counts were recorded for this clonotype. V and J are TRBV28 and TRBJ2-3; TRBD2 matches at 13 bases. V shed 5 bases, J shed 0 bases, and the junction held 5 bases outside the gene matches. This CDR3 comprises 17 residues. Germline-derived CDR1 and CDR2 are MDHEN and SYDVKM. The CDR3 sequence is CASSPLTSGGSTDTQYF. In DNA, the CDR3 is TGTGCCAGCAGTCCCCTGACTAGCGGGGGGAGCACAGATACGCAGTATTTT. Drawing the rest from reference TRBV28 and TRBJ2-3, the complete variable domain is DVKVTQSSRYLVKRTGEKVFLECVQDMDHENMFWYRQDPGLGLRLIYFSYDVKMKEKGDIPEGYSVSREKKERFSLILESASTNQTSMYLCASSPLTSGGSTDTQYFGPGTRLTVL.

V and J are TRBV10-3 and TRBJ2-7, with D perhaps matching TRBD1 (6 bases). CDR1 is ENHRY, CDR2 SYGVKD, per germline. V gave up 6 bases and J gave up 2 bases, with 20 bases separating them. The CDR3 loop spans 16 amino acids. This chain's CDR3 is CAISLIRQEPTYEQYF. The DNA of the CDR3 is TGTGCCATCAGCCTAATTAGACAGGAGCCTACCTACGAGCAGTACTTC.

V gene TRBV5-1 combines with J gene TRBJ1-1; TRBD1 might be the D (6 bases). Germline V gene sequence: CDR1 SGHRS, CDR2 YFSETQ. Trimming removed 3 bases at V and 1 base at J, with 10 bases between. The CDR3 consists of 14 residues. CDR3 coding DNA: TGCGCCAGCAGCTCCCACAGGGCGAACACTGAAGCTTTCTTT. It encodes CASSSHRANTEAFF. Filled out from reference TRBV5-1 and TRBJ1-1, the complete variable domain reads KAGVTQTPRYLIKTRGQQVTLSCSPISGHRSVSWYQQTPGQGLQFLFEYFSETQRNKGNFPGRFSGRQFSNSRSEMNVSTLELGDSALYLCASSSHRANTEAFFGQGTRLTVV.

This chain links TRBV29-1 with TRBJ1-5, with 7 bases that match TRBD1. The CDR3 length is 13 residues. Germline lookup yields CDR1 SQVTM and CDR2 ANQGSEA. V trimming: 6 bases; J trimming: 4 bases; junction bases outside the gene matches: 6. This CDR3 is CSVQGTGNQPQHF. Here the CDR3 DNA reads TGCAGCGTACAGGGGACGGGAAATCAGCCCCAGCATTTT.

V and J are TRBV5-1 and TRBJ2-3; a weak D match, TRBD1 (5 bases). This CDR3 has 14 residues. Per the germline V gene, CDR1 is SGHRS and CDR2 is YFSETQ. V was clipped by 0 bases and J by 4 bases, with 9 bases between them. The CDR3 is CASSLETVADTQYF. For the CDR3, the DNA is TGCGCCAGCAGCTTGGAGACAGTGGCAGATACGCAGTATTTT.